Listed here is a single TCR beta chain. Antigen: not known. This entry is derived from a study of metastatic and nonmetastatic thyroid tumors. Notes on the study in general: Across blood and tumor, TCR beta diversity in malignant thyroid tumors was reportedly significantly higher than in benign nodules.

Thyroid surgery had not been preceded by any treatment in any patient. TCRdb called clones again from the PCR reads with MiXCR. Of fewer than 20,000 clones in the sample, 25% to 35% were seen once. The CDR3 consists of 16 residues. Per germline, CDR1 LGHNA and CDR2 YNFKEQ. V gave up 0 bases and J gave up 5 bases; unmatched junction bases: 4. The specimen was tumor tissue. The genes are TRBV4-2 and TRBJ2-7, with TRBD2 identical over 13 bases. The source is a male donor with papillary thyroid cancer or a benign thyroid nodule (not recorded which). Some clones in this sample may be carry-over from other donors' samples. The CDR3 DNA is TGTGCCAGCAGCCAAGAAACGGGGACTAGCGGGGACGAGCAGTACTTC. Translated: CASSQETGTSGDEQYF.